This T cell receptor beta chain was sequenced in a study of blood T cell repertoires in COVID-19. Study context: Samples taken during acute and convalescent COVID-19 were collected in the United States, Italy and Spain.

V lost 8 bases and J 3 bases, leaving 13 bases between the germline ends. The CDR3 sequence is 13 residues long. Germline CDR1 reads SGHVS; CDR2 reads FQNEAQ. Participant ages covered roughly 18 to 89 years across approximately 25 US areas. Recovered status applied to Cohort 3 donors who had two consecutive negative PCRs. It also applied to those with clearance or with symptom resolution. Measured with immunoSEQ multiplex PCR; TCRdb has only the in-frame clones, and not every one. This table has under 200,000 clones, over 80% appearing once. The receptor comes from a woman aged 55-69 years who had recovered from COVID-19. Sequenced: PBMCs or T cells enriched from blood (not recorded which). The gene calls are TRBV7-8 and TRBJ1-1; D ambiguous. The CDR3 is CASLLRMYTEAFF. Written as DNA, the CDR3 is TGTGCCAGCCTCCTCAGGATGTACACTGAAGCTTTCTTT.